This T cell receptor (beta chain) originates from a study of regulatory T cells in long-lasting Graves disease. CDR3 length equals 15 residues. V dropped 6 bases and J dropped 1 base, with 16 bases sitting between them. Per germline, CDR1 MDHEN and CDR2 SYDVKM. This clonotype was observed many times. Regarding time point: newly diagnosed GD, antithyroid drugs for less than 3 months. The authors made the TCR library using RNA they extracted from PBMCs. CDR3 regions were amplified by Arm-PCR using iRepertoire HTBI primers to build TCR beta libraries. TCRdb passed the multiplex PCR reads through MiXCR, listing each CDR3 protein once. Seen here are about 460,000 distinct CDR3 sequences, around 15% observed once, and the top ten hold about a sixth. This sample was also put to use in a study of T cells in Graves' hyperthyroidism and ophthalmopathy. That publication notes: The TCR CDR3 first-round RT-PCR relied on the HTBI primer set. Expanded thyroid clonotypes (above 0.001) were mostly also found in blood. Ophthalmopathy was separated from stable hyperthyroidism by a 13 V-J model.

This chain uses TRBV28 with TRBJ2-7; D remains ambiguous. This receptor was taken from a woman aged 50 to 65 with Graves disease. The sample was peripheral blood mononuclear cells (PBMCs), taken at new diagnosis, from a patient treated with antithyroid drugs. The CDR3 loop reads CASSPNRRPSYEQYF. The CDR3 coding sequence is TGTGCCAGCAGCCCTAATCGTCGCCCTTCCTACGAGCAGTACTTC.